This passage covers 23 T cell receptor beta chains from one sample sequenced in a study of blood T cell repertoires in COVID-19. Libraries were prepared by immunoSEQ multiplex PCR; TCRdb keeps only in-frame clonotypes and omits some of them. In the table there are a few hundred thousand clones, roughly 90% of which are singletons. Input material: peripheral blood. The receptors come from a man between 18 and 29 years old with active or convalescent COVID-19.

This clone was picked up a small number of times. The CDR3 coding sequence is TGCGCCAGCAGCTTGTTGCCTAGCGCAGTGGGCACCGGGGAGCTGTTTTTT. Its translation: CASSLLPSAVGTGELFF. The chain uses TRBV5-1 and TRBJ2-2; possibly TRBD2 for D (6 bases). The germline gives CDR1 SGHRS, CDR2 YFSETQ. There are 17 residues in the CDR3. V was clipped by 1 base and J by 4 bases, with 17 bases between them. The full variable domain, completed using reference TRBV5-1 and TRBJ2-2, is KAGVTQTPRYLIKTRGQQVTLSCSPISGHRSVSWYQQTPGQGLQFLFEYFSETQRNKGNFPGRFSGRQFSNSRSEMNVSTLELGDSALYLCASSLLPSAVGTGELFFGEGSRLTVL.

This clone was seen only once. V gene TRBV9 combines with J gene TRBJ2-3, with TRBD2 identical over 10 bases. Germline CDR1 reads SGDLS; CDR2 reads YYNGEE. CDR3 size: 17 residues. V was pared by 4 bases and J by 2 bases, with 10 bases of the junction left unmatched. The CDR3 region is CASSPPSGGLYTDTQYF. In nucleotides, the CDR3 is TGTGCCAGCAGCCCACCTAGCGGGGGTCTATACACAGATACGCAGTATTTT.

This chain uses TRBV13 with TRBJ1-2, with no clear D. Germline-derived CDR1 and CDR2 are PRHDT and FYEKMQ (reference sequence). The germline V and J ends were trimmed by 4 bases and 3 bases, with 3 bases remaining between them. The CDR3 contains 11 residues. CDR3 DNA: TGTGCCAGCAGCTCCTACTATGGCTACACCTTC. Its translation: CASSSYYGYTF.

The chain couples TRBV11-2 to TRBJ2-1; 9 positions match TRBD2. Germline CDR1 SGHAT, CDR2 FQNNGV. The CDR3 runs 16 residues. The J segment lost 5 bases and the V segment lost 6 bases, leaving 11 bases of the junction unmatched. CDR3 sequence: CASRLWGSGGNNEQFF. DNA for the CDR3: TGTGCCAGCAGGCTATGGGGGAGCGGGGGGAACAATGAGCAGTTCTTC.

The chain joins TRBV9 to TRBJ2-7; 7 nucleotides line up with TRBD1. After removal of 3 bases from V and 1 base from J, the junction contained 4 bases not matched to a gene. The CDR3 loop spans 14 amino acids. Germline CDR1 is SGDLS and CDR2 is YYNGEE. The CDR3 sequence: CASSAGQVSYEQYF. The CDR3, as DNA: TGTGCCAGCAGCGCTGGACAGGTTTCCTACGAGCAGTACTTC.

The chain links TRBV27 to TRBJ1-1, with TRBD1 identical over 7 bases. CDR1 is MNHEY, CDR2 SMNVEV, per germline (reference sequence). V lost 3 bases and J lost 4; bases outside the gene matches: 8. This CDR3 has 15 residues. The CDR3 protein is CASSLTGYSGTEAFF. CDR3 DNA sequence: TGTGCCAGCAGTTTGACAGGGTACAGCGGCACTGAAGCTTTCTTT.

There are a few counts of this clone. The CDR3 spells CASNPGVNEKLFF. CDR3 sequence (DNA): TGTGCCTCCAACCCAGGGGTTAATGAAAAACTGTTTTTT. The chain employs TRBV19 and TRBJ1-4; a weak D match, TRBD1 (6 bases). Germline V lookup: CDR1 LNHDA, CDR2 SQIVND (reference sequence). Trimming took off 11 bases at V and 4 bases at J, with 14 bases between the two ends. The CDR3 totals 13 residues.

The chain recombines TRBV5-1 with TRBJ2-3; possible D gene TRBD2, 6 bases. The V end was cut by 5 bases, the J end by 6 bases, with 13 bases between. The CDR3 length is 13 residues. Looked up from germline, CDR1 is SGHRS and CDR2 is YFSETQ. The CDR3 DNA reads TGCGCCAGCAGTTTCAGGGCGGGGGATACGCAGTATTTT. Its protein is CASSFRAGDTQYF.

This clone was counted between two and nine times. The chain employs TRBV2 and TRBJ2-7, with 7 nucleotides matching TRBD1. Per germline, CDR1 SNHLY and CDR2 FYNNEI. Trimming took 2 bases from V and 3 from J; bases not matched to a gene: 4. The CDR3 length is 14 residues. This chain's CDR3 is CASSERQGVYEQYF. DNA for the CDR3: TGTGCCAGCAGTGAACGACAGGGAGTCTACGAGCAGTACTTC.

This chain uses TRBV2 with TRBJ2-1; no clear D. The CDR3 loop spans 13 amino acids. The V end lost 3 bases, the J end lost 3 bases, and 6 bases lay between the germline ends. Germline CDR1 is SNHLY and CDR2 is FYNNEI. This CDR3 reads CASSDMRYNEQFF. CDR3 DNA: TGTGCCAGCAGTGATATGCGCTACAATGAGCAGTTCTTC.

The chain employs TRBV12-3 or TRBV12-4 and TRBJ1-2; D call uncertain. The CDR3 has 13 amino acids. V gave up 1 base and J gave up 3 bases, with 6 bases separating them. The CDR3 sequence: CASSLGQHYGYTF. The CDR3 nucleotides are TGTGCCAGCAGTTTAGGGCAACACTATGGCTACACCTTC.

The chain uses TRBV6-5 and TRBJ1-3, with TRBD1 matching over 10 bases. In germline, CDR1 is MNHEY, CDR2 SVGAGI. The CDR3 extends over 16 amino acids. V shed 2 bases and J 0 bases; nucleotides not matched to a gene: 1. The chain's CDR3 is CASSYGTGDSGNTIYF. In DNA form, the CDR3 reads TGTGCCAGCAGTTACGGGACAGGGGACTCTGGAAACACCATATATTTT.

The rearrangement links TRBV5-1 to TRBJ1-1; D may be TRBD1 (6 bases). Germline-derived CDR1 and CDR2 are SGHRS and YFSETQ. The V and J ends lost 4 bases and 6 bases respectively, with 19 bases between them. This CDR3 comprises 15 residues. DNA for the CDR3: TGCGCCAGCAGCCCCACCGACAGGTTCACTCCTGAAGCTTTCTTT. As protein: CASSPTDRFTPEAFF.

The V and J genes are TRBV3-1 (or the pseudogene TRBV3-2) and TRBJ1-2, with 7 bases that match TRBD1. CDR1 is LGHDT, CDR2 YNNKEL, per germline (reference sequence). The V and J ends lost 0 bases and 6 bases, in that order; junction bases with no gene match: 16. The CDR3 extends over 18 amino acids. The DNA for the CDR3 is TGTGCCAGCAGCCAAGATCAAGGGAGGACAGGTGAGCTTCATGGCTACACCTTC. As protein: CASSQDQGRTGELHGYTF.

The gene calls are TRBV10-3 and TRBJ2-7, with D maybe TRBD2 (6 bases). Germline CDR1 ENHRY, CDR2 SYGVKD. V was shortened by 5 bases and J by 0 bases, with 14 bases between the two germline ends. There are 15 residues in the CDR3. The CDR3 region is CAISSLRGSSYEQYF. The CDR3 DNA follows: TGTGCCATCAGTAGTTTGCGGGGCTCCTCCTACGAGCAGTACTTC.

V usage is TRBV4-1 and J usage is TRBJ2-1, with 9 bases matching TRBD2. CDR1 MGHRA and CDR2 YSYEKL come from the germline V gene. This CDR3 spans 18 amino acids. With V trimmed by 1 base and J by 3 bases, 10 bases remained unmatched. The chain's CDR3 is CASSQGGLAGVIYNEQFF. CDR3 sequence (DNA): TGCGCCAGCAGCCAAGGGGGCTTAGCGGGGGTAATCTACAATGAGCAGTTCTTC.

The J gene is TRBJ2-5, the V gene TRBV4-1; D call uncertain. Per the germline V gene, CDR1 is MGHRA and CDR2 is YSYEKL. The CDR3 has 12 amino acids. V lost 0 bases, J lost 3 bases, and 2 bases lay in between. CDR3 region: CASSQDKETQYF. DNA of the CDR3: TGCGCCAGCAGCCAAGATAAAGAGACCCAGTACTTC.

The chain carries TRBV18 and TRBJ2-3, with D possibly being TRBD1 (6 bases). The V end was cut by 1 base, the J end by 2 bases, with 13 bases between. The CDR3 covers 16 residues. The germline CDR1 and CDR2 sequences are KGHSH and LQKENI. The CDR3 here is CASSPLKQGYTDTQYF. CDR3 bases: TGTGCCAGCTCACCACTAAAACAGGGATACACAGATACGCAGTATTTT.

The chain is built from TRBV19 and TRBJ2-5, with 7 bases fitting TRBD1. Germline values: CDR1 LNHDA, CDR2 SQIVND (reference sequence). The V gene end was trimmed by 0 bases and the J gene end by 4 bases; junction bases not matched to a gene: 2. The CDR3 covers 14 residues. CDR3 protein: CASSIEGQRETQYF. In nucleotides, the CDR3 is TGTGCCAGTAGTATAGAGGGACAGCGAGAGACCCAGTACTTC.

This clone was detected a few times. V and J are TRBV5-6 and TRBJ1-2, with D possibly TRBD1 on 5 matching bases. V dropped 5 bases and J dropped 6 bases, with 14 bases sitting between them. Germline assignment: CDR1 SGHDT and CDR2 YYEEEE. The CDR3 extends over 13 amino acids. CDR3 residues: CASSLAGNNGYTF. CDR3 sequence (DNA): TGTGCCAGCAGTCTGGCAGGGAACAATGGCTACACCTTC.

This clone was found once. This chain connects TRBV20-1 to TRBJ1-5; D call uncertain. Germline values: CDR1 DFQATT, CDR2 SNEGSKA (reference sequence). V was pared by 3 bases and J by 5 bases, with 11 bases between. This CDR3 has 13 amino acids. Here the CDR3 DNA reads TGCAGTGCTAGTTCCGGGGTAGATCAGCCCCAGCATTTT. Its translation: CSASSGVDQPQHF.

The rearrangement joins TRBV5-5 to TRBJ1-2, with 7 bases lining up with TRBD1. Germline loops: CDR1 SGHKS, CDR2 YYEKEE (reference sequence). There are 16 residues in the CDR3. V dropped 2 bases and J dropped 5; count of bases not matched to a gene: 12. DNA of the CDR3: TGTGCCAGCAGCTTTTTTACAGGGGATAGTGTTTATGGCTACACCTTC. Its translation is CASSFFTGDSVYGYTF.

The chain links TRBV2 to TRBJ1-1; no clear D gene. The CDR3 loop spans 16 amino acids. V lost 3 bases and J 9 bases, leaving 23 bases between the germline ends. Looked up from germline, CDR1 is SNHLY and CDR2 is FYNNEI. The CDR3 spells CASSDLRRPRADKAFF. CDR3 nucleotide sequence: TGTGCCAGCAGTGATCTCAGACGCCCACGAGCAGACAAAGCTTTCTTT. The whole variable domain, filled in from reference TRBV2 and TRBJ1-1, reads EPEVTQTPSHQVTQMGQEVILRCVPISNHLYFYWYRQILGQKVEFLVSFYNNEISEKSEIFDDQFSVERPDGSNFTLKIRSTKLEDSAMYFCASSDLRRPRADKAFFGQGTRLTVV.